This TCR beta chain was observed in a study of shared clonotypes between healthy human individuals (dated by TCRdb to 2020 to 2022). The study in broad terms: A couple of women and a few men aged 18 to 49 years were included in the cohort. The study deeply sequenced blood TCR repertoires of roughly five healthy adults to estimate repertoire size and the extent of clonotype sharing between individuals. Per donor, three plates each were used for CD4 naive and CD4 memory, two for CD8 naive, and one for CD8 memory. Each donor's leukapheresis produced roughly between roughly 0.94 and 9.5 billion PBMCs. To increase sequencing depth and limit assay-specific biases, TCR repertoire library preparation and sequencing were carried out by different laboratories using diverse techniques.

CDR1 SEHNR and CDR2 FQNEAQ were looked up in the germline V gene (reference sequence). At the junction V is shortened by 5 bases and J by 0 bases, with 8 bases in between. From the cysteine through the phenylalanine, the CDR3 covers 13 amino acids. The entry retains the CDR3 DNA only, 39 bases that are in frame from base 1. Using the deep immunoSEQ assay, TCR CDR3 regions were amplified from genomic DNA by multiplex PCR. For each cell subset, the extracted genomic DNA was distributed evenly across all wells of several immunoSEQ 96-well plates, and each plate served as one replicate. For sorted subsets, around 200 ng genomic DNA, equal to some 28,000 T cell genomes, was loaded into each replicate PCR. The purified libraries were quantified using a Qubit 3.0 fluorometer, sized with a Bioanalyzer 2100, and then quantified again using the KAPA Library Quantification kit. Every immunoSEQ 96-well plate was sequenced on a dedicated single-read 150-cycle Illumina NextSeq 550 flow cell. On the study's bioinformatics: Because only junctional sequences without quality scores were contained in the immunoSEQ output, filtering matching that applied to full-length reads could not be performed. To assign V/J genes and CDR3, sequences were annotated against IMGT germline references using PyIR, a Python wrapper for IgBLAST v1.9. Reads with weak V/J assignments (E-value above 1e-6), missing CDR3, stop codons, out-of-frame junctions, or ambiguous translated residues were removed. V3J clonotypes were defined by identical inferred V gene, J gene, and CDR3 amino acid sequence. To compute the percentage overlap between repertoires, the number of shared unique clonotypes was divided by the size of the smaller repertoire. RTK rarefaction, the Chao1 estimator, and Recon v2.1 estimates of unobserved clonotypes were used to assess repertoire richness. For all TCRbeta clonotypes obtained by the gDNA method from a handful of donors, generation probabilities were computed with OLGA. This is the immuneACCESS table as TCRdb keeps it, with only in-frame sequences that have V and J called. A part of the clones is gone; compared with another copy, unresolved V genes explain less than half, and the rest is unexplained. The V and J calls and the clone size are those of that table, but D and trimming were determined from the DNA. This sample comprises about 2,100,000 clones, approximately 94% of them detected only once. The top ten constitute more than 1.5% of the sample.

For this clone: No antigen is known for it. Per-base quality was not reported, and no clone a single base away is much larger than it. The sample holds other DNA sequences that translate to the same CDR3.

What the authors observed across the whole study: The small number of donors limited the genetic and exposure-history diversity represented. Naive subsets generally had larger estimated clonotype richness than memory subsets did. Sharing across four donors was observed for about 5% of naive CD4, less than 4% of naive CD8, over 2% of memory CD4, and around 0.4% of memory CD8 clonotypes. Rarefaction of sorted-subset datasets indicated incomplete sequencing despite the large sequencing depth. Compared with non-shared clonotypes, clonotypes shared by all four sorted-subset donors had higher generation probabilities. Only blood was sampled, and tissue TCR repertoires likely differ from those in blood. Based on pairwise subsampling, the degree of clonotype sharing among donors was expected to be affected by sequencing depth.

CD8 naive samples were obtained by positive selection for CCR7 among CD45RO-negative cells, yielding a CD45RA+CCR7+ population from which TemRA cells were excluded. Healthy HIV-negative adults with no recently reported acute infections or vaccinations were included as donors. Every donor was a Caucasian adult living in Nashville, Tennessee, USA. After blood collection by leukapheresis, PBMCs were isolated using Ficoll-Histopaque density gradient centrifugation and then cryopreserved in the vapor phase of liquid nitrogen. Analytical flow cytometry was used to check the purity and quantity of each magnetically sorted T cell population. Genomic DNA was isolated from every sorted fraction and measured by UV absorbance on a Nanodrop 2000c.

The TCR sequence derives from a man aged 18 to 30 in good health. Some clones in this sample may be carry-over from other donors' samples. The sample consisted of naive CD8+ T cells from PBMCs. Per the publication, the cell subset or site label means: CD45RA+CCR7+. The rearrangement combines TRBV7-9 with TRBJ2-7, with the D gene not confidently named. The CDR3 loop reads CASSPPRSYEQYF. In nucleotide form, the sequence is TGTGCCAGCAGCCCCCCGCGCTCCTACGAGCAGTACTTC.